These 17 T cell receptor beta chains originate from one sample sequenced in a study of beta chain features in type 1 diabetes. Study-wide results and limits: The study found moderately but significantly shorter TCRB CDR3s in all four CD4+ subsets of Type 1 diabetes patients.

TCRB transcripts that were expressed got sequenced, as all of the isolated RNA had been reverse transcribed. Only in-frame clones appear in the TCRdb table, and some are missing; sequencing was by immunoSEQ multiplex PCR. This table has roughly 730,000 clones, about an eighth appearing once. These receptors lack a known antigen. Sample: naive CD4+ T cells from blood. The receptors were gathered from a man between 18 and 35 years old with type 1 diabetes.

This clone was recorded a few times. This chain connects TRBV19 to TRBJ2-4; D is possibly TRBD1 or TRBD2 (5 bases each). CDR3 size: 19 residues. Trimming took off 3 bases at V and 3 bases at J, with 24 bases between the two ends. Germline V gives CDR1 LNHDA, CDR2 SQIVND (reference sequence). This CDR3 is CASSIVISTRERGKNIQYF. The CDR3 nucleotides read TGTGCCAGTAGTATCGTCATTTCTACACGGGAAAGGGGCAAAAACATTCAGTACTTC.

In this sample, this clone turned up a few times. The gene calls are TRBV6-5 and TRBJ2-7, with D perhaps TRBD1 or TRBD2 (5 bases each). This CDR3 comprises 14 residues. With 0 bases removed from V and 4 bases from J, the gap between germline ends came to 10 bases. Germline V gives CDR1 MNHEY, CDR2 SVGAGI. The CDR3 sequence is CASSYSRDGYEQYF. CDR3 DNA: TGTGCCAGCAGTTACTCAAGGGACGGATACGAGCAGTACTTC.

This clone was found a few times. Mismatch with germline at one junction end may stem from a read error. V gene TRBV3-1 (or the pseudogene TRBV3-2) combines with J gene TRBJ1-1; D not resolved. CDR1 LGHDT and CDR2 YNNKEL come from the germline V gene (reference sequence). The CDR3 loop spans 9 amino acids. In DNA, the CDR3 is TGTGCCAGCAGCCCCACGGTTACCTTT. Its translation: CASSPTVTF.

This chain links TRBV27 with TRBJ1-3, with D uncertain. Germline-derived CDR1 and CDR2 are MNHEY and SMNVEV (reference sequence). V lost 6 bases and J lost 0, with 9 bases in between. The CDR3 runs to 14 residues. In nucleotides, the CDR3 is TGTGCCAGCAGAGACACCCGCTCTGGAAACACCATATATTTT. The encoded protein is CASRDTRSGNTIYF.

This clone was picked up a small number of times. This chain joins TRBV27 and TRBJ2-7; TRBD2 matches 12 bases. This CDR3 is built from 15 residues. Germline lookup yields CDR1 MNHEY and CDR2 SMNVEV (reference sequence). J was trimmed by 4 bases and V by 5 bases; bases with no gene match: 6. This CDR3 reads CASSPGLAGLYEQYF. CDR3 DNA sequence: TGTGCCAGCAGTCCCGGACTAGCGGGGTTGTACGAGCAGTACTTC.

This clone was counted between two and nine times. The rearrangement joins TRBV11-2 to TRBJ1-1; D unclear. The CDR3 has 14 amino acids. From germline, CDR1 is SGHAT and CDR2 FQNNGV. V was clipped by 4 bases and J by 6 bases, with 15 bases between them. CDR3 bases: TGTGCCAGCAGCTCCCCTCTGGTGGCAGCTGAAGCTTTCTTT. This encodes CASSSPLVAAEAFF.

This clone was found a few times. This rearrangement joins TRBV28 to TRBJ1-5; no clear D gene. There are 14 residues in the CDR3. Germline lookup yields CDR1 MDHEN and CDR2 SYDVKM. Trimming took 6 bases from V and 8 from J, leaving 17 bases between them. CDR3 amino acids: CASSSGLTGEPQHF. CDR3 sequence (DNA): TGTGCCAGCAGCTCAGGTCTCACCGGGGAGCCCCAGCATTTT.

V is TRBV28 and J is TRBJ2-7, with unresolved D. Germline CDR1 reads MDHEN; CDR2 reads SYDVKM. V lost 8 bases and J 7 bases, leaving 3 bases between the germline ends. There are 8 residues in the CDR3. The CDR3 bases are TGTGCCAGCCCGGAGCAGTACTTC. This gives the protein CASPEQYF.

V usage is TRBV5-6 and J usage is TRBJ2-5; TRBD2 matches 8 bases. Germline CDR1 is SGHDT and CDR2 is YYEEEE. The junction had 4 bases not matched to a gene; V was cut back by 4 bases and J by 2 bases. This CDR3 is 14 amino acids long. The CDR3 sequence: CASSPPGGQETQYF. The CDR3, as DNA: TGTGCCAGCAGCCCCCCGGGGGGGCAAGAGACCCAGTACTTC. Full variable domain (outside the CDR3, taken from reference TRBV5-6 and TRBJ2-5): DAGVTQSPTHLIKTRGQQVTLRCSPKSGHDTVSWYQQALGQGPQFIFQYYEEEERQRGNFPDRFSGHQFPNYSSELNVNALLLGDSALYLCASSPPGGQETQYFGPGTRLLVL.

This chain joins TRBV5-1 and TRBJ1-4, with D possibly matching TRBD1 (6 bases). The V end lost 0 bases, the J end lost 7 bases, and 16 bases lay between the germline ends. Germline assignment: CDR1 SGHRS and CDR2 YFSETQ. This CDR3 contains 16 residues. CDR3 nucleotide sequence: TGCGCCAGCAGCTTGGCCACCGGGACACAACTTGAAAAACTGTTTTTT. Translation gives CASSLATGTQLEKLFF.

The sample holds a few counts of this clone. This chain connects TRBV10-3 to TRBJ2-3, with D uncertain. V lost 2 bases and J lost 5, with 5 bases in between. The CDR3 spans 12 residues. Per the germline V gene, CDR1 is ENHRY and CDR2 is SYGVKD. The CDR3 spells CAISELLDTQYF. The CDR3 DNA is TGTGCCATCAGTGAGCTCCTAGATACGCAGTATTTT.

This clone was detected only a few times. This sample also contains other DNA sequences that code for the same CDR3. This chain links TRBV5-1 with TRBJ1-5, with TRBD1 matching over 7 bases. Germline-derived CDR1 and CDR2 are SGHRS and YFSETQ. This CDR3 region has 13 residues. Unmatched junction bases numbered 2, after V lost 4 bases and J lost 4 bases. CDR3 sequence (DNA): TGCGCCAGCAGCCGGGACAGTAATCAGCCCCAGCATTTT. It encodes CASSRDSNQPQHF. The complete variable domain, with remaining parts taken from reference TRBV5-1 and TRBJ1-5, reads KAGVTQTPRYLIKTRGQQVTLSCSPISGHRSVSWYQQTPGQGLQFLFEYFSETQRNKGNFPGRFSGRQFSNSRSEMNVSTLELGDSALYLCASSRDSNQPQHFGDGTRLSIL.

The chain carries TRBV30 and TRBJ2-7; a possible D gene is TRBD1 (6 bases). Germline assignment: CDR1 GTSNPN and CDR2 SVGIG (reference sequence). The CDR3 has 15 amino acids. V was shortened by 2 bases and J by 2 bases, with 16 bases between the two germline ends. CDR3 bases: TGTGCCTGGAGTCATACAGGGTCTTTTGCCTACGAGCAGTACTTC. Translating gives CAWSHTGSFAYEQYF.

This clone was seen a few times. CDR3 sequence (DNA): TGTGCCAGCAGTCAACGGGACATCGGCTACACCTTC. This sequence encodes CASSQRDIGYTF. The chain uses TRBV11-2 and TRBJ1-2, with D maybe TRBD1 (6 bases). V was pared by 6 bases and J by 8 bases, with 13 bases between. In germline, CDR1 is SGHAT, CDR2 FQNNGV. The length of the CDR3 is 12 residues.

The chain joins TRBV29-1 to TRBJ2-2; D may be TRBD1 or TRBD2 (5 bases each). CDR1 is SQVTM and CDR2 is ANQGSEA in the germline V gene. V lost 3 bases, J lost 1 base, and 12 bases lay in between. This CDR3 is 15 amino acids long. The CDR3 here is CSVEYFGGNTGELFF. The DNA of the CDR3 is TGCAGCGTTGAGTATTTTGGGGGGAACACCGGGGAGCTGTTTTTT.

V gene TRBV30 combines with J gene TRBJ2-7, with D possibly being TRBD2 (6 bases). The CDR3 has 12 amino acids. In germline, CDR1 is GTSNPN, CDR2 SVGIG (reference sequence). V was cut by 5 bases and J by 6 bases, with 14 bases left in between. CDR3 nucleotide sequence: TGTGCCTGGTCTCGGGGAGGCATCGAGCAGTACTTC. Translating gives CAWSRGGIEQYF. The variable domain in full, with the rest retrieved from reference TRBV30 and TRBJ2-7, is SQTIHQWPATLVQPVGSPLSLECTVEGTSNPNLYWYRQAAGRGLQLLFYSVGIGQISSEVPQNLSASRPQDRQFILSSKKLLLSDSGFYLCAWSRGGIEQYFGPGTRLTVT.

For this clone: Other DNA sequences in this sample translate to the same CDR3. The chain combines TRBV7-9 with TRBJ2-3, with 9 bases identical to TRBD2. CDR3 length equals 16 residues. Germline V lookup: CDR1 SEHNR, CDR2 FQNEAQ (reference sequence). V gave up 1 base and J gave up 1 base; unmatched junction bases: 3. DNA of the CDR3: TGTGCCAGCAGCTTAGTGTGGACTAGCGGCACAGATACGCAGTATTTT. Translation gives CASSLVWTSGTDTQYF. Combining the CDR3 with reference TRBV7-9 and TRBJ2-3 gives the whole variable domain DTGVSQNPRHKITKRGQNVTFRCDPISEHNRLYWYRQTLGQGPEFLTYFQNEAQLEKSRLLSDRFSAERPKGSFSTLEIQRTEQGDSAMYLCASSLVWTSGTDTQYFGPGTRLTVL.